This T cell receptor (beta chain) was observed in a study of cytomegalovirus exposure and HLA in healthy donors (dated by TCRdb to 2016 to 2017). In terms of the full investigation: A later analysis indicated that the 120 or so validation repertoires were generated on the platform also employed for the approximately 670 repertoires of the first cohort. The study was designed to test whether signatures of past pathogen exposure could be identified by cataloging public T cell receptors. Besides the first cohort of hundreds of subjects, a separate validation cohort made up of roughly 120 different subjects was used. To predict cytomegalovirus infection status, the study combined high-throughput TCR immunosequencing, statistical association of individual TCRs with disease status, and machine learning.

The donors belonged to the validation cohort of approximately 130 subjects, which was separate from the roughly 680-subject first cohort. Inclusive of the bounding cysteine and phenylalanine, the CDR3 is 15 residues long. Only the CDR3 DNA is retained, 45 bases long and in frame from the first base. The germline V gene yields MDHEN for CDR1 and SYDVKM for CDR2. The germline V end is reduced by 4 bases and the J end by 3 bases; junction bases left unmatched: 4. Libraries were prepared through the immunoSEQ multiplex PCR assay. The original pipeline was this. A statistical classification framework was built for diagnosing cytomegalovirus status from the catalog of TCR beta chain sequences. The table was pulled from immuneACCESS by TCRdb, which kept in-frame rearrangements only. Such tables lose some clones; where checked, under half of the loss comes from unresolved V genes, and the rest has no known cause. D and trimming come from the DNA, and the V and J calls and clone size come from that table. The sample table lists 90,000 or so clones, around 85% of them with a count of one. The biggest ten clones account for approximately 22% of the sample.

General findings and caveats noted by the study authors: The classifier was reported to diagnose cytomegalovirus status with high specificity and sensitivity in both the original cohort and the validation cohort. Of the cluster scores, roughly 95% were above 0 in a later analysis, which found that TCRs clustered in the first cohort also tended to co-occur in the roughly 130 validation repertoires. According to the authors, the approach could potentially be generalized to other disease states and immunological phenotypes. In the study, approximately 160 TCR beta chains were listed as associated with cytomegalovirus. Most TCR sequences were observed very rarely across donors, whereas some public TCRs were present in many individuals. In vitro tests confirmed that a few of the cytomegalovirus-associated TCR beta chains recognize cytomegalovirus antigens. The validation cohort had no HLA typing available for a later analysis, so co-occurrence within that cohort was assessed over all 120 or so repertoires.

About this clone itself: It lacks a known antigen. Base-call qualities are not available, and no considerably larger clone is one nucleotide away.

The V gene is TRBV28 and the J gene is TRBJ2-3, and TRBD1 matches 10 of the central bases. What was sequenced was PBMCs. The clonotype comes from a man aged 18 to 30 in good health and CMV-seropositive. The CDR3: CASSSGQGVTDTQYF. Read as DNA, the sequence is TGTGCCAGCAGTTCAGGACAGGGGGTAACAGATACGCAGTATTTT.